The 32 T cell receptor beta chains below all came from one sample that was sequenced in a study of blood T cell repertoires in COVID-19. Generated by immunoSEQ multiplex PCR, the TCRdb table keeps only in-frame clones and is missing some. The table lists 250,000 or so clones, 70% to 85% of them singletons, with 1.9% in the top ten. Sequenced: peripheral blood. The origin of the receptors is an elderly woman with acute or convalescent COVID-19.

The sample holds one count of this clone. The rearrangement uses TRBV4-3 and TRBJ1-2; 9 bases agree with TRBD1. The J segment lost 4 bases and the V segment lost 0 bases, leaving 3 bases of the junction unmatched. This CDR3 has 15 amino acids. The germline V gene encodes CDR1 LGHNA and CDR2 YSLEER. The CDR3 protein is CASSQDRDRVYGYTF. DNA for the CDR3: TGCGCCAGCAGCCAAGATAGGGACAGGGTCTATGGCTACACCTTC.

The CDR3 DNA sequence: TGTGCCAGCAGCTTAGAACAGGTCACAGATACGCAGTATTTT. This gives the protein CASSLEQVTDTQYF. The V gene is TRBV7-2, the J gene TRBJ2-3, with TRBD1 as a possible D gene (5 bases). Germline V gene lookup returns CDR1 SGHTA and CDR2 FQGNSA. V dropped 1 base and J dropped 2 bases, with 7 bases sitting between them. This CDR3 is built from 14 residues.

This clone was observed a single time. This sequence joins TRBV19 and TRBJ1-5; 7 bases match TRBD1. From germline, CDR1 is LNHDA and CDR2 SQIVND (reference sequence). V shed 7 bases, J shed 0 bases, and the junction held 12 bases outside the gene matches. The CDR3 covers 17 residues. CDR3 sequence reads: CASKGARGTYSNQPQHF. In DNA, the CDR3 is TGTGCCAGTAAGGGGGCCAGGGGCACCTATAGCAATCAGCCCCAGCATTTT.

The J gene is TRBJ2-1, the V gene TRBV5-1, with TRBD1 identical over 8 bases. V was clipped by 1 base and J by 8 bases; unmatched bases: 8. The length of the CDR3 is 15 residues. The germline gives CDR1 SGHRS, CDR2 YFSETQ. The CDR3 is CASSLIGQGVHEQFF. The CDR3 region has the DNA TGCGCCAGCAGCTTGATTGGACAGGGAGTGCATGAGCAGTTCTTC.

This rearrangement joins TRBV11-2 to TRBJ2-7; TRBD1 agrees at 8 bases. This CDR3 is 15 amino acids long. Germline V gene data show CDR1 as SGHAT and CDR2 as FQNNGV. The V segment lost 1 base and the J segment 4 bases; nucleotides outside the gene matches: 6. Here the CDR3 DNA reads TGTGCCAGCAGCTTAGGGACAGGGAGAGGGTACGAGCAGTACTTC. The encoded protein is CASSLGTGRGYEQYF.

This chain links TRBV20-1 with TRBJ2-7; possibly TRBD2 for D (5 bases). The CDR3 is 11 amino acids. Germline V lookup: CDR1 DFQATT, CDR2 SNEGSKA (reference sequence). Trimming cost V 5 bases and J 5 bases, with 10 bases left between them. CDR3 nucleotides: TGCAGTGCTGAACTAGTCCACGAGCAGTACTTC. Translating gives CSAELVHEQYF.

The rearrangement uses TRBV6-5 and TRBJ2-7, with TRBD2 matching 12 bases. This CDR3 is built from 15 residues. Trimming took 5 bases from V and 5 from J; bases not matched to a gene: 7. Germline assignment: CDR1 MNHEY and CDR2 SVGAGI. CDR3 coding DNA: TGTGCCAGCAGTCCGCACACTAGCGGGGGGAACGAGCAGTACTTC. Amino acid sequence: CASSPHTSGGNEQYF.

CDR3 sequence: CASSQASRKRGANVLTF. The CDR3 bases are TGTGCCAGCAGCCAAGCTTCCCGTAAGCGCGGGGCCAACGTCCTGACTTTC. This rearrangement joins TRBV3-1 (or the pseudogene TRBV3-2) to TRBJ2-6; D is undetermined. Germline V lookup: CDR1 LGHDT, CDR2 YNNKEL (reference sequence). Trimming left V 1 base short and J 4 bases short, with 14 bases between. This CDR3 is built from 17 residues.

This sequence joins TRBV3-1 (or the pseudogene TRBV3-2) and TRBJ1-4; a possible D gene is TRBD1 (6 bases). This CDR3 is 13 amino acids long. Trimming pared 4 bases from V and 11 bases from J, leaving 14 bases between. Per the germline V gene, CDR1 is LGHDT and CDR2 is YNNKEL (reference sequence). The CDR3 here is CASSRTAGVKLFF. CDR3 coding DNA: TGTGCCAGCAGCCGAACGGCAGGGGTGAAACTGTTTTTT.

J is TRBJ1-4 and V is TRBV4-1; 7 bases line up with TRBD1. The CDR3 loop spans 16 amino acids. V shed 3 bases and J 7 bases; nucleotides not matched to a gene: 11. Germline loops: CDR1 MGHRA, CDR2 YSYEKL. CDR3 in DNA: TGCGCCAGCAGCCATGGACAGGTTCGGTCGGGTGAAAAACTGTTTTTT. Its protein is CASSHGQVRSGEKLFF.

This chain uses TRBV5-1 with TRBJ2-1; 8 nucleotides align to TRBD2. CDR1 and CDR2 from the germline V gene are SGHRS and YFSETQ. Trimming at V came to 6 bases and at J to 7 bases, leaving 6 bases not matched to a gene. The CDR3 runs 13 residues. CDR3 DNA: TGCGCCAGCACGGGAGGGGCTAGTAATGAGCAGTTCTTC. This sequence encodes CASTGGASNEQFF.

V and J are TRBV5-6 and TRBJ2-4; 8 nucleotides match TRBD1. The CDR3 contains 17 residues. J was trimmed by 0 bases and V by 6 bases; bases with no gene match: 11. Germline CDR1 and CDR2: SGHDT and YYEEEE. In nucleotides, the CDR3 is TGTGCCAGCACCCTAGTCCGGACAGGGCTAGCCAAAAACATTCAGTACTTC. This sequence encodes CASTLVRTGLAKNIQYF.

The chain carries TRBV7-9 and TRBJ2-1, with 7 bases lining up with TRBD1. V shed 1 base and J 7 bases; nucleotides not matched to a gene: 10. The CDR3 extends over 16 amino acids. Germline lookup yields CDR1 SEHNR and CDR2 FQNEAQ (reference sequence). The CDR3 region is CASSLVGRGFGNEQFF. The CDR3 region has the DNA TGTGCCAGCAGCTTAGTAGGCAGGGGGTTTGGTAATGAGCAGTTCTTC.

The gene calls are TRBV24-1 and TRBJ2-3; 9 bases fit TRBD2. Trimming took 5 bases from V and 9 from J; bases not matched to a gene: 2. The CDR3 loop spans 12 amino acids. In germline, CDR1 is KGHDR, CDR2 SFDVKD. CDR3 amino acids: CATSVTSGTQYF. CDR3 in DNA: TGTGCCACCAGTGTCACTAGCGGGACGCAGTATTTT.

This chain joins TRBV14 and TRBJ1-5; 9 nucleotides line up with TRBD1. The V segment lost 4 bases and the J segment 8 bases; nucleotides outside the gene matches: 15. The CDR3 is 17 residues long. Germline CDR1 and CDR2: SGHDN and FVKESK. The CDR3 DNA reads as TGTGCCAGCAGCCCGATTCCCGGGACAGGGCATGAGGAGCCCCAGCATTTT. This gives the protein CASSPIPGTGHEEPQHF.

This chain links TRBV18 with TRBJ2-3; no firm D call. The ends were cut back, 0 bases at V and 0 bases at J, with 4 bases in the middle. Germline V gives CDR1 KGHSH, CDR2 LQKENI. The CDR3 is 14 amino acids. CDR3 bases: TGTGCCAGCTCACCACCCCAAAGCACAGATACGCAGTATTTT. Its protein product is CASSPPQSTDTQYF.

V is TRBV6-1 and J is TRBJ2-7; 7 nucleotides line up with TRBD1. Germline V lookup: CDR1 MNHNS, CDR2 SASEGT. This CDR3 is built from 14 residues. The junction had 3 bases not matched to a gene; V was cut back by 1 base and J by 3 bases. Written as DNA, the CDR3 is TGTGCCAGCAGTGAAGAGAGGACAGGCTACGAGCAGTACTTC. Protein: CASSEERTGYEQYF.

The gene calls are TRBV19 and TRBJ2-2, with D hard to call. The V and J ends lost 3 bases and 8 bases respectively, with 7 bases between them. The CDR3 sequence is 12 residues long. Germline CDR1 is LNHDA and CDR2 is SQIVND (reference sequence). The CDR3 coding sequence is TGTGCCAGTAGTATTTCCCGTGGGGAGCTGTTTTTT. Amino acids: CASSISRGELFF.

The rearrangement uses TRBV6-6 and TRBJ1-1; unclear D gene. Germline CDR1 MNHNY, CDR2 SVGAGI (reference sequence). The CDR3 has 13 residues. Between the trimmed V and J ends, which lost 6 bases and 2 bases, there was a span of 10 bases. The CDR3 DNA sequence: TGTGCCAGCAGCTCTCAGACTAACACTGAAGCTTTCTTT. It codes for CASSSQTNTEAFF.

This sequence joins TRBV7-2 and TRBJ1-1, with 8 bases matching TRBD1. Germline V lookup: CDR1 SGHTA, CDR2 FQGNSA. The CDR3 length is 14 residues. The ends lost 5 bases at V and 3 bases at J; junction bases unmatched: 5. The CDR3, as DNA: TGTGCCAGCAGCCACCAGGGGGCTCACACTGAAGCTTTCTTT. Its protein is CASSHQGAHTEAFF.

This chain connects TRBV6-2 or TRBV6-3 to TRBJ2-1; 9 nucleotides align to TRBD2. The V and J ends lost 2 bases and 2 bases, in that order; junction bases with no gene match: 1. Looked up from germline, CDR1 is MNHEY and CDR2 is SVGEGT. There are 15 residues in the CDR3. The chain's CDR3 is CASSYLAGTYNEQFF. The CDR3 DNA reads TGTGCCAGCAGTTACCTAGCGGGAACCTACAATGAGCAGTTCTTC.

This chain connects TRBV4-2 to TRBJ2-2; D gene unclear. The CDR3 runs to 14 residues. Trimming stripped 0 bases from V and 7 bases from J, with 9 bases between. Germline CDR1 and CDR2: LGHNA and YNFKEQ. The CDR3 DNA is TGTGCCAGCAGCCAAGAGGCAGGCCACGGGGAGCTGTTTTTT. Translating gives CASSQEAGHGELFF.

This chain connects TRBV5-4 to TRBJ1-1; D might be TRBD1 (5 bases). CDR1 SGHNT and CDR2 YYREEE come from the germline V gene (reference sequence). This CDR3 contains 15 residues. Trimming stripped 0 bases from V and 1 base from J, with 10 bases between. The CDR3 loop is CASSLVTTANTEAFF. Written as DNA, the CDR3 is TGTGCCAGCAGCTTGGTTACGACAGCGAACACTGAAGCTTTCTTT.

The J gene is TRBJ1-6, the V gene TRBV5-1; 7 bases match TRBD1. Per germline, CDR1 SGHRS and CDR2 YFSETQ. The CDR3 spans 15 residues. Germline trimming cut 0 bases from V and 7 bases from J; bases unmatched to any gene: 4. The CDR3 nucleotides read TGCGCCAGCAGCTTGGCTGGAGGGGGCAATTCACCCCTCCACTTT. Translating gives CASSLAGGGNSPLHF. Together with reference TRBV5-1 and TRBJ1-6, the CDR3 gives the full variable domain: KAGVTQTPRYLIKTRGQQVTLSCSPISGHRSVSWYQQTPGQGLQFLFEYFSETQRNKGNFPGRFSGRQFSNSRSEMNVSTLELGDSALYLCASSLAGGGNSPLHFGNGTRLTVT.

This chain joins TRBV6-5 and TRBJ2-7, with D maybe TRBD1 (6 bases). Trimming stripped 6 bases from V and 5 bases from J, with 11 bases between. The CDR3 spans 12 residues. Germline CDR1 MNHEY, CDR2 SVGAGI. The CDR3 sequence: CASRTTGHEQYF. CDR3 nucleotides: TGTGCCAGCAGAACCACAGGGCACGAGCAGTACTTC.

V and J are TRBV5-1 and TRBJ2-2; a possible D gene is TRBD2 (5 bases). Germline V gives CDR1 SGHRS, CDR2 YFSETQ. Trimming removed 0 bases at V and 5 bases at J, with 11 bases between. This CDR3 has 15 amino acids. CDR3 coding DNA: TGCGCCAGCAGCTTGGCCGGGGTGGGGACCGGGGAGCTGTTTTTT. Its protein product is CASSLAGVGTGELFF.

V gene TRBV2 combines with J gene TRBJ1-3; D gene uncertain. Germline CDR1 and CDR2: SNHLY and FYNNEI. The CDR3 is made up of 13 amino acids. Trimming left V 8 bases short and J 4 bases short, with 12 bases between. This CDR3 is CASRVGVGNTIYF. For the CDR3, the DNA is TGTGCCAGCCGAGTGGGCGTAGGAAACACCATATATTTT.

The CDR3 is CASSGPFPVPSYEQYF. The CDR3 nucleotides are TGTGCCAGCAGTGGCCCCTTCCCGGTTCCTTCCTACGAGCAGTACTTC. V is TRBV6-4 and J is TRBJ2-7; no clear D. The germline CDR1 and CDR2 sequences are MRHNA and SNTAGT. Deletions cut 4 bases from V and 1 base from J, with 17 bases between. The CDR3 sequence is 16 residues long.

This sequence joins TRBV19 and TRBJ2-7, with 7 positions matching TRBD1. The germline CDR1 and CDR2 sequences are LNHDA and SQIVND (reference sequence). The ends lost 3 bases at V and 5 bases at J; junction bases unmatched: 7. CDR3 length equals 14 residues. The CDR3 here is CASSMNRGRDEQYF. CDR3 nucleotides: TGTGCCAGTAGTATGAACAGGGGACGGGACGAGCAGTACTTC.

A single count supports this clone. This chain joins TRBV6-4 and TRBJ2-1, with D hard to call. CDR1 is MRHNA, CDR2 SNTAGT, per germline. The CDR3 runs to 14 residues. The V end lost 2 bases, the J end lost 14 bases, and 19 bases lay between the germline ends. The CDR3 DNA is TGTGCCAGCAGTGACCCCCGATCGGGTTGGGTGAAGTTCTTC. Amino acid sequence: CASSDPRSGWVKFF.

This clone turned up a few times. The chain recombines TRBV6-6 with TRBJ1-6; no clear D. Germline V gene data show CDR1 as MNHNY and CDR2 as SVGAGI (reference sequence). This CDR3 is 17 amino acids long. V dropped 5 bases and J dropped 2 bases, with 16 bases sitting between them. The CDR3 DNA reads as TGTGCCAGCAGTCTGCGGCCGGGGTGGACCTATAATTCACCCCTCCACTTT. It specifies CASSLRPGWTYNSPLHF.

The chain joins TRBV29-1 to TRBJ1-2, with 9 nucleotides matching TRBD1. J was trimmed by 2 bases and V by 3 bases; bases with no gene match: 1. CDR3 length: 13 residues. Germline V gene data show CDR1 as SQVTM and CDR2 as ANQGSEA. The CDR3 loop reads CSVEGTGNYGYTF. The CDR3 region has the DNA TGCAGCGTTGAGGGGACAGGGAACTATGGCTACACCTTC.